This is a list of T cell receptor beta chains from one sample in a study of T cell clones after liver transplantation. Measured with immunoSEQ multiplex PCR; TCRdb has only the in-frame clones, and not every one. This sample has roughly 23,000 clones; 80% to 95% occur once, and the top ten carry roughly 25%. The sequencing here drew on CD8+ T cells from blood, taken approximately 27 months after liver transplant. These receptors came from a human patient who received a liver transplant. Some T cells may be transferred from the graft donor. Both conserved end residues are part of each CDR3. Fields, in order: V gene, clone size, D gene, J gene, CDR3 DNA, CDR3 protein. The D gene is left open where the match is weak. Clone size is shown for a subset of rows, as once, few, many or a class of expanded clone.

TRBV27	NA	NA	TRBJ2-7	TGTGCCAGCAGTTCAGCAGGGGGGGACGAGCAGTACTTC	CASSSAGGDEQYF
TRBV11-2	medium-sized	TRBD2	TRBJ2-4	TGTGCCAGCAGCTTAGAGTCTGTACTAGCGGGAGGGTCGAACATTCAGTACTTC	CASSLESVLAGGSNIQYF
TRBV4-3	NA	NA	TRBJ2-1	TGCGCCAGCAGCTCAGGGGCACCCGTTTACAATGAGCAGTTCTTC	CASSSGAPVYNEQFF
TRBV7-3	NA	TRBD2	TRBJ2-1	TGTGCCAGCCTGGCCGGGACTAGCGGGACAAATGAGCAGTTCTTC	CASLAGTSGTNEQFF
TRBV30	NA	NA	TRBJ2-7	TGTGCCTGGAGTGCCCAAGGTGGGCCCTACGAGCAGTACTTC	CAWSAQGGPYEQYF
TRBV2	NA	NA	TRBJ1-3	TGTGCCACCAGACAGAAAGACTCTGGAAACACCATATATTTT	CATRQKDSGNTIYF
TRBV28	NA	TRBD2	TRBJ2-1	TGTGCCAGCAGATCCGGCGGGAGCAACTACAATGAGCAGTTCTTC	CASRSGGSNYNEQFF
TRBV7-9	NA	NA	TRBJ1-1	TGTGCCAGCAGCTCCCCGGGGGCAACTGAAGCTTTCTTT	CASSSPGATEAFF
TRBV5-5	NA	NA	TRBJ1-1	TGTGCCAGCAGCTTGGCCAGGGATGAAGGAGCTTTCTTT	CASSLARDEGAFF
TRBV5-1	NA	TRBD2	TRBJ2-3	TGCGCCAGCAGCCCCAGACTAGCGCGTCGCACAGATACGCAGTATTTT	CASSPRLARRTDTQYF
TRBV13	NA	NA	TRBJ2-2	TGTGCCAGCAGCTCCAAAGGCACCGGGGAGCTGTTTTTT	CASSSKGTGELFF
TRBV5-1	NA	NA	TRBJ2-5	TGCGCCAGCAGCTTGGCCGTAGGGCGGCAACTACAAGAGACCCAGTACTTC	CASSLAVGRQLQETQYF
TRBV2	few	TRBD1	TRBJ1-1	TGTGCCAGCAGTACCCGAAGTTCAGGGGGCCTCACTGAAGCTTTCTTT	CASSTRSSGGLTEAFF
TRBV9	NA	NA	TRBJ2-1	TGTGCCAGCAGCCTCCGGGGCATATACAATGAGCAGTTCTTC	CASSLRGIYNEQFF
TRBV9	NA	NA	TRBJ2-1	TGTGCCAGCAGCGTAAATCCCACGGCGAGGGATGAGCAGTTCTTC	CASSVNPTARDEQFF
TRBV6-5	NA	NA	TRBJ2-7	TGTGCCAGCAGTTACGAACATCCGACGAGGGAGCAGTACTTC	CASSYEHPTREQYF
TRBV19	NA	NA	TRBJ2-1	TGTGCCAGTAGTATGGATTTGGCGGGCCTACACAATGAGCAGTTCTTC	CASSMDLAGLHNEQFF
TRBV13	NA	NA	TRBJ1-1	TGTGCCAGCAGCTTGACAGGGAACACTGAAGCTTTCTTT	CASSLTGNTEAFF
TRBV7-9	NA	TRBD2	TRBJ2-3	TGTGCCAGCAGCGAAAGCGGGAGGGGGTTAGGAGATACGCAGTATTTT	CASSESGRGLGDTQYF
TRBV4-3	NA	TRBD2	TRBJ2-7	TGCGCCAGCAGCCAAGAACTAGCGCAATCCTACGAGCAGTACTTC	CASSQELAQSYEQYF
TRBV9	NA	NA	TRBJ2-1	TGTGCCAGCAGCGTGACCGAGGGTGACTCCTACAATGAGCAGTTCTTC	CASSVTEGDSYNEQFF
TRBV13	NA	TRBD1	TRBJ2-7	TGTGCCAGCAGCATAGCGGGACAGGGGAACTACGAGCAGTACTTC	CASSIAGQGNYEQYF
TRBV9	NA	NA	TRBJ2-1	TGTGCCAGCAGCTGGGTGGGGGAGCCGTACAATGAGCAGTTCTTC	CASSWVGEPYNEQFF
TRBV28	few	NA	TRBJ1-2	TGTGCCAGCCGACCCGCGACACGAACCTATGGCTACACCTTC	CASRPATRTYGYTF
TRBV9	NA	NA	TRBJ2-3	TGTGCCAGCAGCGTAGTAGACTGGCCGGTGGATACGCAGTATTTT	CASSVVDWPVDTQYF
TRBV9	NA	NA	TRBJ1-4	TGTGCCAGCAGCGTTGAGGGGGGAACAGGCAATGAAAAACTGTTTTTT	CASSVEGGTGNEKLFF
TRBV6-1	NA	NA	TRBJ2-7	TGTGCCAGCAGCTGGACGCCAGACTACGAGCAGTACTTC	CASSWTPDYEQYF
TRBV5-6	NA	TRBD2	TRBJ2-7	TGTGCCAGCAGCCTGTGGGGGAGGGACTACGAGCAGTACTTC	CASSLWGRDYEQYF
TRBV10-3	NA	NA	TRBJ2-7	TGTGCCATCGGAGGGCAGGGGCAGTACTTC	CAIGGQGQYF
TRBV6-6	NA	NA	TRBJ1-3	TGTGCCAGCAACCAGGCGGGAAACACCATATATTTT	CASNQAGNTIYF
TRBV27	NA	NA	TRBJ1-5	TGTGCCAGCAGTTTAAACCCGTCTTATCAGCCCCAGCATTTT	CASSLNPSYQPQHF
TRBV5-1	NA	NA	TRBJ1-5	TGCGCCAGCAGCTTGGCCGAGGGACAGCCCCAGCATTTT	CASSLAEGQPQHF
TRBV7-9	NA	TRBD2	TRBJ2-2	TGTGCCAGCAGCTCCTCGCTAGCGGGAGGAAGGACCGGGGAGCTGTTTTTT	CASSSSLAGGRTGELFF
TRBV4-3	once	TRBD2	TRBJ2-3	TGCGCCAGCACTAGCGGGAGGGGGGATACGCAGTATTTT	CASTSGRGDTQYF
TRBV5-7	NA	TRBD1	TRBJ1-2	TGTGCCAGCAGCTTGGGGGACAGTGTCTATGGCTACACCTTC	CASSLGDSVYGYTF
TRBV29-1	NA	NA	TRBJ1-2	TGCAGCGCGGAGGACGCGACGGTCAGGAATGGCTACACCTTC	CSAEDATVRNGYTF
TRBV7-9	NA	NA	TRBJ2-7	TGTGCCAGCAGCCCCCAGACCACACTGGCCTACGAGCAGTACTTC	CASSPQTTLAYEQYF
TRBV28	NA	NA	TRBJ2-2	TGTGCCAGCAGCCCTGAGGGAGTGACGGGTGGGGAAACGAACACCGGGGAGCTGTTTTTT	CASSPEGVTGGETNTGELFF
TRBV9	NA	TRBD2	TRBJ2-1	TGTGCCAGCAGCGGACTAGCGGGAGGTGGGAGCTACAATGAGCAGTTCTTC	CASSGLAGGGSYNEQFF